One sample yielded the 25 T cell receptor beta chains listed below, sequenced in a study of blood T cell repertoires in COVID-19. The data were produced by immunoSEQ multiplex PCR, yet TCRdb's version contains in-frame clones alone and is incomplete. The data contain about 350,000 clones, less than 90% of them singletons. The sample consisted of PBMCs or T cells enriched from blood (not recorded which). All receptors derive from a woman in her twenties or thirties who had recovered from COVID-19.

The chain employs TRBV10-2 and TRBJ2-7; the D is unclear. The CDR3 runs to 13 residues. V lost 0 bases, J lost 6 bases, and 9 bases lay in between. Germline CDR1 and CDR2: WSHSY and SAAADI. CDR3 region: CASSESILGEQYF. The CDR3, as DNA: TGCGCCAGCAGTGAGTCGATCCTAGGCGAGCAGTACTTC.

This rearrangement joins TRBV15 to TRBJ2-5, with 8 bases aligning to TRBD2. This CDR3 contains 18 residues. J gave up 4 bases and V 0 bases, and 13 bases lay outside the gene matches. Germline V CDR1 and CDR2: LNHNV, YYDKDF (reference sequence). In nucleotides, the CDR3 is TGTGCCACCAGCAGAGAAGTAAGCGGGAGAGGTTTTGGAGAGACCCAGTACTTC. It encodes CATSREVSGRGFGETQYF.

CDR3 sequence reads: CASSLSGLTGELFF. In DNA, the CDR3 is TGCGCCAGCAGCTTGTCAGGCCTCACCGGGGAGCTGTTTTTT. The rearrangement uses TRBV5-1 and TRBJ2-2; D not resolved. Germline values: CDR1 SGHRS, CDR2 YFSETQ. V lost 1 base and J lost 4, with 8 bases in between. This CDR3 has 14 amino acids.

This clone was found a few times. The rearrangement uses TRBV5-1 and TRBJ1-2; 7 positions agree with TRBD1. Unmatched junction bases numbered 6, after V lost 0 bases and J lost 7 bases. Germline V gene lookup returns CDR1 SGHRS and CDR2 YFSETQ. CDR3 length equals 14 residues. The CDR3 loop reads CASSLDRGVGGYTF. CDR3 DNA sequence: TGCGCCAGCAGCTTGGACAGGGGAGTAGGTGGCTACACCTTC. Combining the CDR3 with reference TRBV5-1 and TRBJ1-2 gives the whole variable domain KAGVTQTPRYLIKTRGQQVTLSCSPISGHRSVSWYQQTPGQGLQFLFEYFSETQRNKGNFPGRFSGRQFSNSRSEMNVSTLELGDSALYLCASSLDRGVGGYTFGSGTRLTVV.

The chain carries TRBV5-1 and TRBJ2-7; D unclear. CDR3 length equals 14 residues. Between the trimmed V and J ends, which lost 1 base and 1 base, there was a span of 9 bases. Germline CDR1 reads SGHRS; CDR2 reads YFSETQ. The CDR3 DNA follows: TGCGCCAGCAGCTTGTCCAGCGAGTCCTACGAGCAGTACTTC. Amino acids: CASSLSSESYEQYF.

This chain uses TRBV2 with TRBJ1-1, with 7 bases lining up with TRBD1. J lost 4 bases, V lost 10 bases, and 12 bases had no gene match. Looked up from germline, CDR1 is SNHLY and CDR2 is FYNNEI. The CDR3 consists of 14 residues. As DNA, the CDR3 is TGTGCCACCGGGAGGGGGCAGGTATTCACTGAAGCTTTCTTT. This encodes CATGRGQVFTEAFF.

The chain carries TRBV3-1 (or the pseudogene TRBV3-2) and TRBJ1-1, with a weak D call TRBD1 (6 bases). This CDR3 is built from 15 residues. V lost 7 bases, J lost 0 bases, and 15 bases lay in between. The germline gives CDR1 LGHDT, CDR2 YNNKEL (reference sequence). The DNA for the CDR3 is TGTGCCAGCAACGGGGGGCCGACCATGAACACTGAAGCTTTCTTT. This sequence encodes CASNGGPTMNTEAFF.

This rearrangement joins TRBV2 to TRBJ2-1; D ambiguous. There are 13 residues in the CDR3. V lost 7 bases and J 9 bases, leaving 16 bases between the germline ends. Germline V gives CDR1 SNHLY, CDR2 FYNNEI. The CDR3 region has the DNA TGTGCCAGCAATCTTGGTAAACTAACTGAGCAGTTCTTC. This translates into CASNLGKLTEQFF.

The rearrangement joins TRBV25-1 to TRBJ2-7; D may be TRBD2 (5 bases). The CDR3 has 14 residues. Between the trimmed V and J ends, which lost 2 bases and 0 bases, there was a span of 8 bases. CDR1 is MGHDK, CDR2 SYGVNS, per germline. The CDR3 sequence: CASSEIGSSYEQYF. The CDR3 DNA is TGTGCCAGCAGTGAAATAGGGAGCTCCTACGAGCAGTACTTC.

This chain joins TRBV19 and TRBJ1-6; D not resolved. Trimming pared 5 bases from V and 4 bases from J, leaving 6 bases between. Germline V gives CDR1 LNHDA, CDR2 SQIVND (reference sequence). The CDR3 runs to 13 residues. CDR3: CASSGAYNSPLHF. The CDR3 nucleotides read TGTGCCAGTAGTGGAGCGTATAATTCACCCCTCCACTTT.

J is TRBJ2-7 and V is TRBV5-1, with 7 positions matching TRBD1. After removal of 3 bases from V and 7 bases from J, the junction contained 4 bases not matched to a gene. CDR3 size: 12 residues. The V gene's germline CDR1 is SGHRS and CDR2 YFSETQ. The chain's CDR3 is CASSSQGKEQYF. The CDR3 nucleotides are TGCGCCAGCAGCTCACAGGGGAAAGAGCAGTACTTC.

This clone has only a few counts. This rearrangement joins TRBV24-1 to TRBJ2-1; D is unclear. The CDR3 extends over 15 amino acids. Trimming took 2 bases from V and 9 from J, leaving 16 bases between them. The germline CDR1 and CDR2 sequences are KGHDR and SFDVKD. In DNA, the CDR3 is TGTGCCACCAGTGATTCTGAACAGAGTAGAAGTGAGCAGTTCTTC. It specifies CATSDSEQSRSEQFF.

The chain couples TRBV2 to TRBJ2-7; maybe TRBD2 (5 bases). Germline assignment: CDR1 SNHLY and CDR2 FYNNEI. The CDR3 is 12 amino acids. V shed 8 bases and J shed 1 base, with 9 bases lying between them. The CDR3 coding sequence is TGTGCCAGCCAACCGGGATCCTACGAGCAGTACTTC. Its protein product is CASQPGSYEQYF. Drawing the rest from reference TRBV2 and TRBJ2-7, the complete variable domain is EPEVTQTPSHQVTQMGQEVILRCVPISNHLYFYWYRQILGQKVEFLVSFYNNEISEKSEIFDDQFSVERPDGSNFTLKIRSTKLEDSAMYFCASQPGSYEQYFGPGTRLTVT.

The V call is TRBV25-1, the J call TRBJ2-7; TRBD2 agrees at 8 bases. V lost 5 bases, J lost 2 bases, and 8 bases stayed unmatched. This CDR3 spans 15 amino acids. CDR1 MGHDK and CDR2 SYGVNS come from the germline V gene. The CDR3 DNA reads TGTGCCAGCAGTCCGGGAGGGGTTGGCGCCTACGAGCAGTACTTC. It translates to CASSPGGVGAYEQYF.

The chain recombines TRBV5-1 with TRBJ1-6; D ambiguous. Trimming removed 0 bases at V and 3 bases at J, with 7 bases between. The germline V gene has CDR1 SGHRS and CDR2 YFSETQ. The CDR3 is 15 amino acids. The CDR3 DNA sequence: TGCGCCAGCAGCTTGGAGCTGTTCTATAATTCACCCCTCCACTTT. This gives the protein CASSLELFYNSPLHF.

The rearrangement uses TRBV5-1 and TRBJ1-6; D is perhaps TRBD1 (5 bases). Trimming stripped 4 bases from V and 10 bases from J, with 15 bases between. Germline lookup yields CDR1 SGHRS and CDR2 YFSETQ. The length of the CDR3 is 14 residues. The CDR3 nucleotides are TGCGCCAGCAGCCTAGGACATTCCCCCTCACCCCTCCACTTT. Translated: CASSLGHSPSPLHF.

This chain joins TRBV29-1 and TRBJ2-1, with 13 nucleotides matching TRBD2. The CDR3 has 14 residues. CDR1 and CDR2 from the germline V gene are SQVTM and ANQGSEA. With 7 bases clipped from V and 5 bases from J, the junction kept 5 bases outside the gene matches. The CDR3 DNA sequence: TGCAGCGACCTGGGACTAGCGGGACACAATGAGCAGTTCTTC. Its translation: CSDLGLAGHNEQFF.

The V call is TRBV5-1, the J call TRBJ2-3; TRBD2 agrees at 11 bases. Germline CDR1 SGHRS, CDR2 YFSETQ. The trim removed 2 bases at V and 2 bases at J, leaving 1 base unmatched. This CDR3 comprises 15 residues. For the CDR3, the DNA is TGCGCCAGCAGCTTTAGCGGGGGGGTCACAGATACGCAGTATTTT. Translated: CASSFSGGVTDTQYF.

The rearrangement joins TRBV7-9 to TRBJ2-7; 9 bases line up with TRBD2. This CDR3 has 14 residues. Looked up from germline, CDR1 is SEHNR and CDR2 is FQNEAQ (reference sequence). Unmatched junction bases numbered 11, after V lost 8 bases and J lost 6 bases. The CDR3 here is CASRAPGLAIEQYF. For the CDR3, the DNA is TGTGCCAGCCGAGCCCCGGGACTAGCAATCGAGCAGTACTTC.

The V gene is TRBV7-8, the J gene TRBJ2-5; the D gene is possibly TRBD1 (6 bases). Looked up from germline, CDR1 is SGHVS and CDR2 is FQNEAQ. Trimming pared 5 bases from V and 0 bases from J, leaving 28 bases between. CDR3 length: 20 residues. The CDR3 sequence: CASSQWTARIIFTNQETQYF. CDR3 nucleotide sequence: TGTGCCAGCAGCCAGTGGACAGCCCGTATAATTTTCACAAACCAAGAGACCCAGTACTTC.

The V call is TRBV7-8, the J call TRBJ2-7; 14 positions agree with TRBD2. The germline V gene has CDR1 SGHVS and CDR2 FQNEAQ. V gave up 4 bases and J gave up 6 bases; unmatched junction bases: 17. The CDR3 sequence is 19 residues long. As DNA, the CDR3 is TGTGCCAGCAGCTCGATCCCCAAAGACCCGGGACTAGCGGGAGTCGAGCAGTACTTC. Its protein product is CASSSIPKDPGLAGVEQYF.

The chain is built from TRBV5-1 and TRBJ2-1; the D gene is possibly TRBD1 (8 bases). The CDR3 loop spans 13 amino acids. Per germline, CDR1 SGHRS and CDR2 YFSETQ. V was shortened by 4 bases and J by 8 bases, with 13 bases between the two germline ends. The CDR3 nucleotides read TGCGCCAGCAGCGAACAGGGGGGGTATGAGCAGTTCTTC. It yields the protein CASSEQGGYEQFF.

This clone was observed once. The chain employs TRBV27 and TRBJ1-6, with a weak D call TRBD1 (5 bases). The CDR3 spans 14 residues. In germline, CDR1 is MNHEY, CDR2 SMNVEV (reference sequence). The V end lost 8 bases, the J end lost 7 bases, and 15 bases lay between the germline ends. The CDR3 sequence is CASQVVGLNSPLHF. The CDR3 DNA reads TGTGCCAGCCAGGTTGTGGGGCTAAATTCACCCCTCCACTTT.

In this sample, this clone turned up once. The J gene is TRBJ1-1, the V gene TRBV30, with unresolved D. CDR3 length: 14 residues. Trimming took 4 bases from V and 0 from J, leaving 12 bases between them. Germline assignment: CDR1 GTSNPN and CDR2 SVGIG (reference sequence). This CDR3 is CAWIHTSVNTEAFF. CDR3 sequence (DNA): TGTGCCTGGATTCACACGTCCGTGAACACTGAAGCTTTCTTT.

This sequence joins TRBV5-1 and TRBJ2-2; D may be TRBD1 (6 bases). Germline-derived CDR1 and CDR2 are SGHRS and YFSETQ. Trimming cost V 5 bases and J 6 bases, with 20 bases left between them. This CDR3 contains 16 residues. CDR3 nucleotides: TGCGCCAGCAGTTCCCCGGGACAAACAAGGGCCGGGGAGCTGTTTTTT. Its translation: CASSSPGQTRAGELFF.